The 23 T cell receptor beta chains below all came from one sample that was sequenced in a study of human T cells and chemical hapten exposure. The time point: pre-sensitization, week 0. Specified treatment: therapeutic diphenylcyclopropenone sensitization with weekly scalp DPC. Total RNA extraction was carried out from unfractionated whole blood. Each CDR3 protein gets one entry after TCRdb re-called the RACE reads with MiXCR. The sample contains around 33,000 distinct CDR3 sequences, 9% to 15% of which appear only once. Here the sequenced sample was whole blood, taken in connection with sensitization to the hapten diphenylcyclopropenone (DPC). Source of these receptors: a woman in her thirties or forties with alopecia areata. Some clones in this sample may be carry-over from other donors' samples.

This clonotype appeared many times. The J gene is TRBJ2-7, the V gene TRBV20-1, with D hard to call. Deletions cut 6 bases from V and 3 bases from J, with 18 bases between. CDR3 length: 14 residues. CDR1 is DFQATT and CDR2 is SNEGSKA in the germline V gene (reference sequence). The CDR3 nucleotides are TGCAGTGCCGAGAACTATAATACTAACTACGAGCAGTACTTC. Its translation is CSAENYNTNYEQYF.

This clonotype has more than one count but fewer than ten. V gene TRBV11-2 combines with J gene TRBJ2-2; no definite D call. V dropped 4 bases and J dropped 3 bases, with 6 bases sitting between them. CDR1 and CDR2 from the germline V gene are SGHAT and FQNNGV. This CDR3 has 13 amino acids. CDR3: CASSSWDTGELFF. CDR3 in DNA: TGTGCCAGCAGCTCATGGGACACCGGGGAGCTGTTTTTT.

This clonotype was found many times. The J gene is TRBJ1-5, the V gene TRBV27, with 7 bases aligning to TRBD1. There are 14 residues in the CDR3. Germline V lookup: CDR1 MNHEY, CDR2 SMNVEV (reference sequence). V shed 5 bases and J 2 bases; nucleotides not matched to a gene: 3. The CDR3 DNA reads as TGTGCCAGCAGTCCCGGACAGGGCAATCAGCCCCAGCATTTT. This sequence encodes CASSPGQGNQPQHF.

This clonotype appeared many times. The chain is built from TRBV27 and TRBJ2-7; D not resolved. V lost 0 bases to trimming and J lost 0 bases, with 12 bases between them. Germline V gene data show CDR1 as MNHEY and CDR2 as SMNVEV (reference sequence). The CDR3 loop spans 16 amino acids. The CDR3: CASSLSYATSSYEQYF. The CDR3 region has the DNA TGTGCCAGCAGTTTATCGTACGCGACAAGCTCCTACGAGCAGTACTTC.

This clonotype was recorded at least ten times. The chain couples TRBV6-2 or TRBV6-3 to TRBJ1-2, with 8 bases matching TRBD1. CDR1 is MNHEY and CDR2 is SVGEGT in the germline V gene. CDR3 size: 12 residues. Trimming at V came to 8 bases and at J to 7 bases, leaving 6 bases not matched to a gene. The CDR3 bases are TGTGCCAGCTTCCGGACAGGGCTTGGCTACACCTTC. Encoded protein: CASFRTGLGYTF.

This clonotype was detected many times. V is TRBV7-9 and J is TRBJ1-2; D is possibly TRBD1 (5 bases). V was shortened by 2 bases and J by 4 bases, with 8 bases between the two germline ends. Germline V gene sequence: CDR1 SEHNR, CDR2 FQNEAQ (reference sequence). CDR3 length: 13 amino acids. The CDR3 loop reads CASSLSGPYGYTF. The DNA of the CDR3 is TGTGCCAGCAGCTTATCGGGGCCCTATGGCTACACCTTC.

This clonotype was picked up many times. CDR3 residues: CASSLSLGRSANEKLFF. As DNA, the CDR3 is TGTGCCAGCAGTTTAAGTCTGGGGAGGAGTGCTAATGAAAAACTGTTTTTT. The chain links TRBV27 to TRBJ1-4; D is undetermined. The CDR3 runs to 17 residues. V was trimmed by 2 bases and J by 3 bases, leaving 16 bases between them. Germline CDR1 is MNHEY and CDR2 is SMNVEV (reference sequence).

This clonotype has more than one count but fewer than ten. This chain connects TRBV6-5 to TRBJ1-4, with 8 bases aligning to TRBD1. Germline V gene lookup returns CDR1 MNHEY and CDR2 SVGAGI. CDR3 size: 15 residues. After removal of 4 bases from V and 7 bases from J, the junction contained 8 bases not matched to a gene. CDR3 coding DNA: TGTGCCAGCAGTTTCCGACGGACAGGGAGTGAAAAACTGTTTTTT. Translating gives CASSFRRTGSEKLFF.

The rearrangement uses TRBV19 and TRBJ2-5; 10 positions match TRBD2. J was trimmed by 1 base and V by 5 bases; bases with no gene match: 4. Germline V gene lookup returns CDR1 LNHDA and CDR2 SQIVND (reference sequence). CDR3 length equals 15 residues. CDR3 bases: TGTGCCAGTAGTTGGGCTAGCGGGGGCCAAGAGACCCAGTACTTC. Its protein product is CASSWASGGQETQYF.

This clonotype was observed a handful of times. The V and J genes are TRBV25-1 and TRBJ2-1; TRBD1 aligns across 7 bases. The V segment lost 5 bases and the J segment 8 bases; nucleotides outside the gene matches: 21. The CDR3 contains 18 residues. Germline CDR1 is MGHDK and CDR2 is SYGVNS. CDR3 region: CASSSTGQVGELLYEQFF. The DNA of the CDR3 is TGTGCCAGCAGTTCGACAGGGCAGGTCGGGGAACTACTCTATGAGCAGTTCTTC.

This clonotype was observed at least ten times. V and J are TRBV9 and TRBJ1-2; no reliable D call. The germline V gene has CDR1 SGDLS and CDR2 YYNGEE. V was pared by 0 bases and J by 8 bases, with 11 bases between. This CDR3 is 13 amino acids long. The CDR3 coding sequence is TGTGCCAGCAGCGTAGGGGAAGGGCGGGGCTACACCTTC. Protein sequence: CASSVGEGRGYTF.

This clonotype was found many times. The gene calls are TRBV4-1 and TRBJ2-2; tentatively, D is TRBD2 (6 bases). The CDR3 extends over 17 amino acids. Trimming removed 4 bases from V and 0 bases from J, with 15 bases in between. Germline CDR1 reads MGHRA; CDR2 reads YSYEKL. This CDR3 is CASSRGGAGSNTGELFF. CDR3 in DNA: TGCGCCAGCAGCCGAGGCGGAGCGGGCTCGAACACCGGGGAGCTGTTTTTT.

This clonotype has ten or more counts. This chain uses TRBV12-3 or TRBV12-4 with TRBJ2-7, with 10 bases identical to TRBD2. The CDR3 consists of 14 residues. V trimming: 4 bases; J trimming: 0 bases; junction bases outside the gene matches: 0. CDR3 region: CASSSSGGSYEQYF. Here the CDR3 DNA reads TGTGCCAGCAGTTCTAGCGGGGGCTCCTACGAGCAGTACTTC.

Ten or more counts support this clonotype. The chain joins TRBV25-1 to TRBJ1-1; D is undetermined. CDR3 size: 14 residues. In germline, CDR1 is MGHDK, CDR2 SYGVNS. The germline V and J ends were trimmed by 5 bases and 3 bases, with 13 bases remaining between them. CDR3 protein: CASSPRSVYTEAFF. CDR3 DNA sequence: TGTGCCAGCAGTCCACGGTCCGTGTACACTGAAGCTTTCTTT.

The V gene is TRBV11-2, the J gene TRBJ2-7; D ambiguous. Between the trimmed V and J ends, which lost 2 bases and 7 bases, there was a span of 9 bases. The CDR3 loop spans 12 amino acids. Germline values: CDR1 SGHAT, CDR2 FQNNGV. The CDR3 is CASSLLLGEQYF. The CDR3 nucleotides read TGTGCCAGCAGCTTATTGTTAGGAGAGCAGTACTTC.

The V call is TRBV3-1, the J call TRBJ1-3; D unresolved. Between the trimmed V and J ends, which lost 4 bases and 0 bases, there was a span of 10 bases. The germline V gene encodes CDR1 LGHDT and CDR2 YNNKEL (reference sequence). The CDR3 has 15 amino acids. CDR3 in amino acids: CASSPRRSSGNTIYF. As DNA, the CDR3 is TGTGCCAGCAGCCCTCGACGGAGCTCTGGAAACACCATATATTTT.

V usage is TRBV27 and J usage is TRBJ2-1; the match to TRBD2 covers 7 bases. The CDR3 covers 13 residues. With V trimmed by 3 bases and J by 9 bases, 5 bases remained unmatched. The germline V gene encodes CDR1 MNHEY and CDR2 SMNVEV (reference sequence). The CDR3, as DNA: TGTGCCAGCAGTTTTTCGGGGGGAGGTGAGCAGTTCTTC. This gives the protein CASSFSGGGEQFF.

This sequence joins TRBV27 and TRBJ2-7; D not certain. The V end was cut by 1 base, the J end by 2 bases, with 9 bases between. Germline-derived CDR1 and CDR2 are MNHEY and SMNVEV (reference sequence). This CDR3 contains 14 residues. CDR3 sequence reads: CASSLYGPPYEQYF. CDR3 coding DNA: TGTGCCAGCAGTTTATACGGGCCCCCCTACGAGCAGTACTTC.

This clonotype was seen many times. CDR3 protein: CASSFGSGVNEQFF. For the CDR3, the DNA is TGTGCCAGCAGCTTTGGTTCTGGGGTCAATGAGCAGTTCTTC. The V call is TRBV11-2, the J call TRBJ2-1; no clear D. CDR1 is SGHAT, CDR2 FQNNGV, per germline. The length of the CDR3 is 14 residues. V lost 3 bases, J lost 6 bases, and 12 bases lay in between. Based on the CDR3 plus reference TRBV11-2 and TRBJ2-1, the full variable domain is EAGVAQSPRYKIIEKRQSVAFWCNPISGHATLYWYQQILGQGPKLLIQFQNNGVVDDSQLPKDRFSAERLKGVDSTLKIQPAKLEDSAVYLCASSFGSGVNEQFFGPGTRLTVL.

This clonotype came up many times. The chain couples TRBV3-1 to TRBJ2-5; a weak D match, TRBD1 (5 bases). V lost 5 bases, J lost 6 bases, and 19 bases lay in between. This CDR3 comprises 15 residues. CDR1 and CDR2 from the germline V gene are LGHDT and YNNKEL (reference sequence). CDR3 sequence reads: CASSSDTYGSKTQYF. The CDR3 bases are TGTGCCAGCAGCTCGGACACCTACGGCTCCAAGACCCAGTACTTC.

Sample share makes this clonotype medium-sized. V and J are TRBV29-1 and TRBJ2-5; the match to TRBD2 covers 8 bases. This CDR3 region has 15 residues. Germline values: CDR1 SQVTM, CDR2 ANQGSEA. With V trimmed by 3 bases and J by 2 bases, 8 bases remained unmatched. Written as DNA, the CDR3 is TGCAGCGTTGACGGGCAGCGGGGGCCACAAGAGACCCAGTACTTC. This gives the protein CSVDGQRGPQETQYF.

This clonotype was observed at least ten times. This rearrangement joins TRBV14 to TRBJ2-5, with D possibly being TRBD1 (5 bases). The CDR3 extends over 18 amino acids. V shed 2 bases and J shed 7 bases, with 26 bases lying between them. Per the germline V gene, CDR1 is SGHDN and CDR2 is FVKESK. The CDR3 protein is CASSQSFSTDLYTGTQYF. CDR3 in DNA: TGTGCCAGCAGCCAATCCTTCTCGACAGACCTTTATACGGGGACCCAGTACTTC.

In this sample, this clonotype turned up a few times. The chain combines TRBV20-1 with TRBJ2-7; no clear D. Germline CDR1 and CDR2: DFQATT and SNEGSKA (reference sequence). This CDR3 contains 13 residues. V gave up 3 bases and J gave up 0 bases, with 9 bases separating them. CDR3 nucleotide sequence: TGCAGTGCTAGGAAAGGGAACTCCTACGAGCAGTACTTC. This gives the protein CSARKGNSYEQYF.